Shown below are 21 T cell receptor beta chains from a single sample sequenced in a study of shared clonotypes between healthy human individuals. The method was immunoSEQ multiplex PCR; TCRdb's version includes in-frame clones alone and lacks a portion of them. This sample has 1.4 million or so clones, with 97% to 99% found just once. Sequencing was carried out using naive CD4+ T cells sorted from blood. Subset given: CD45RA+ positively selected. These receptors all stem from a man younger than 45 in good health.

The chain couples TRBV5-1 to TRBJ2-5, with D possibly called TRBD1 or TRBD2 (5 bases each). The V gene lost 4 bases and the J gene lost 2 bases, with 15 bases spanning the gap. Per germline, CDR1 SGHRS and CDR2 YFSETQ. This CDR3 has 15 amino acids. CDR3 bases: TGCGCCAGCAGCGCGTCCGGGACGGAACAAGAGACCCAGTACTTC. It yields the protein CASSASGTEQETQYF.

The J gene is TRBJ1-2, the V gene TRBV7-8; D uncertain. Germline lookup yields CDR1 SGHVS and CDR2 FQNEAQ. Deletions cut 0 bases from V and 0 bases from J, with 5 bases between. The CDR3 totals 14 residues. The CDR3 protein is CASSLAQSNYGYTF. CDR3 nucleotide sequence: TGTGCCAGCAGCTTAGCACAGTCTAACTATGGCTACACCTTC.

The V call is TRBV2, the J call TRBJ2-5, with 9 bases aligning to TRBD1. The germline gives CDR1 SNHLY, CDR2 FYNNEI. This CDR3 region has 15 residues. Trimming cost V 6 bases and J 1 base; bases outside gene matches: 6. The CDR3 bases are TGTGCCAGCAGGGAACAGGGGGCGCCCCAAGAGACCCAGTACTTC. Translating it yields CASREQGAPQETQYF.

The V gene is TRBV28, the J gene TRBJ1-5; D might be TRBD1 (5 bases). Trimming shortened V by 6 bases and J by 8 bases, and 14 bases separated the two germline ends. Germline V gene sequence: CDR1 MDHEN, CDR2 SYDVKM. The CDR3 loop spans 13 amino acids. CDR3 bases: TGTGCCAGCAGGGGACCTCCTGGGGAGCCCCAGCATTTT. Translation: CASRGPPGEPQHF. Drawing the rest from reference TRBV28 and TRBJ1-5, the complete variable domain is DVKVTQSSRYLVKRTGEKVFLECVQDMDHENMFWYRQDPGLGLRLIYFSYDVKMKEKGDIPEGYSVSREKKERFSLILESASTNQTSMYLCASRGPPGEPQHFGDGTRLSIL.

The V gene is TRBV7-6, the J gene TRBJ1-4, with D uncertain. The CDR3 extends over 12 amino acids. V dropped 5 bases and J dropped 7 bases, with 8 bases sitting between them. From germline, CDR1 is SGHVS and CDR2 FNYEAQ. The CDR3 protein is CASSNKGEKLFF. The DNA of the CDR3 is TGTGCCAGCAGCAATAAGGGTGAAAAACTGTTTTTT.

Details on this clone: The same CDR3 is also encoded by other DNA sequences in this sample. J is TRBJ2-7 and V is TRBV5-1; 12 bases are shared with TRBD2. CDR1 SGHRS and CDR2 YFSETQ come from the germline V gene. This CDR3 region has 16 residues. With V trimmed by 0 bases and J by 4 bases, 5 bases remained unmatched. As DNA, the CDR3 is TGCGCCAGCAGCTTGGGTACTAGCGGGAGGTCGTACGAGCAGTACTTC. Translation: CASSLGTSGRSYEQYF.

Only one count was recorded for this clone. The V gene is TRBV11-2, the J gene TRBJ2-5; 8 nucleotides line up with TRBD2. Germline V lookup: CDR1 SGHAT, CDR2 FQNNGV. The CDR3 totals 12 residues. After removal of 5 bases from V and 9 bases from J, the junction contained 5 bases not matched to a gene. The CDR3 region is CASSPPGGAQYF. CDR3 DNA: TGTGCCAGCAGCCCCCCCGGGGGGGCCCAGTACTTC.

V usage is TRBV2 and J usage is TRBJ1-1; D is uncertain. V was shortened by 8 bases and J by 1 base, with 8 bases between the two germline ends. CDR3 length: 12 residues. Germline-derived CDR1 and CDR2 are SNHLY and FYNNEI. In DNA form, the CDR3 reads TGTGCCAGCGATACAGCGAACACTGAAGCTTTCTTT. Translated, it gives CASDTANTEAFF. Full variable domain (missing parts from reference TRBV2 and TRBJ1-1): EPEVTQTPSHQVTQMGQEVILRCVPISNHLYFYWYRQILGQKVEFLVSFYNNEISEKSEIFDDQFSVERPDGSNFTLKIRSTKLEDSAMYFCASDTANTEAFFGQGTRLTVV.

The gene calls are TRBV7-9 and TRBJ2-3; 9 nucleotides agree with TRBD2. Germline V gene sequence: CDR1 SEHNR, CDR2 FQNEAQ (reference sequence). The CDR3 runs to 17 residues. After removal of 1 base from V and 4 bases from J, the junction contained 9 bases not matched to a gene. The CDR3 protein is CASSLVGSSGTSDTQYF. CDR3 sequence (DNA): TGTGCCAGCAGCTTAGTGGGGTCTAGCGGGACGTCAGATACGCAGTATTTT.

The genes are TRBV28 and TRBJ2-6, with unresolved D. V lost 3 bases to trimming and J lost 1 base, with 7 bases between them. CDR1 MDHEN and CDR2 SYDVKM come from the germline V gene. CDR3 length: 15 amino acids. CDR3 loop: CASSFLRSGANVLTF. The CDR3 DNA reads TGTGCCAGCAGTTTTTTAAGATCTGGGGCCAACGTCCTGACTTTC.

This clone was found once. The chain recombines TRBV20-1 with TRBJ2-3, with unresolved D. CDR3 size: 10 residues. Germline assignment: CDR1 DFQATT and CDR2 SNEGSKA (reference sequence). V dropped 4 bases and J dropped 5 bases, with 4 bases sitting between them. The CDR3 nucleotides read TGCAGTGCTAAGGGAGATACGCAGTATTTT. Translated: CSAKGDTQYF.

With respect to this clone: The same CDR3 arises from other DNA sequences in this sample as well. This chain connects TRBV7-2 to TRBJ2-1; D is possibly TRBD1 (5 bases). Germline lookup yields CDR1 SGHTA and CDR2 FQGNSA. V dropped 0 bases and J dropped 1 base, with 7 bases sitting between them. This CDR3 is built from 15 residues. The CDR3 here is CASSLAAGSYNEQFF. The CDR3 DNA follows: TGTGCCAGCAGCTTAGCGGCAGGGTCCTACAATGAGCAGTTCTTC.

V is TRBV5-1 and J is TRBJ2-1, with D perhaps matching TRBD1 or TRBD2 (5 bases each). From germline, CDR1 is SGHRS and CDR2 YFSETQ. CDR3 length equals 16 residues. Deletions cut 7 bases from V and 5 bases from J, with 22 bases between. CDR3 nucleotides: TGCGCCAGCTGCATTGGGGACCTACTCGTCGACAATGAGCAGTTCTTC. Translated, it gives CASCIGDLLVDNEQFF.

The chain combines TRBV6-1 with TRBJ1-4; no reliable D call. CDR3 length: 15 amino acids. The germline gives CDR1 MNHNS, CDR2 SASEGT. V lost 7 bases and J 7 bases, leaving 19 bases between the germline ends. The CDR3 bases are TGTGCCAGCAAGACGACACGAACCTCTACTGAAAAACTGTTTTTT. Residues: CASKTTRTSTEKLFF.

J is TRBJ2-2 and V is TRBV11-3; D is unclear. Germline lookup yields CDR1 SGHNT and CDR2 YENEEA. This CDR3 comprises 14 residues. V lost 5 bases and J 4 bases, leaving 11 bases between the germline ends. The DNA for the CDR3 is TGTGCCAGCAGCGCCTTTAAGGGCACCGGGGAGCTGTTTTTT. Residues: CASSAFKGTGELFF.

The rearrangement uses TRBV6-5 and TRBJ2-4, with D uncertain. Trimming took 3 bases from V and 9 from J, leaving 6 bases between them. CDR3 size: 11 residues. Germline CDR1 is MNHEY and CDR2 is SVGAGI. CDR3 sequence: CASSYGGIQYF. The CDR3 DNA reads TGTGCCAGCAGTTATGGCGGCATTCAGTACTTC.

The V and J genes are TRBV5-4 and TRBJ2-7, with 7 bases aligning to TRBD1. The CDR3 has 15 amino acids. Losses at the gene ends were 4 bases for V and 0 bases for J; bases not matched to a gene: 7. Germline V gene lookup returns CDR1 SGHNT and CDR2 YYREEE (reference sequence). The chain's CDR3 is CASSPKTGSSYEQYF. DNA for the CDR3: TGTGCCAGCAGCCCCAAGACAGGGAGCTCCTACGAGCAGTACTTC.

The rearrangement links TRBV11-3 to TRBJ2-1, with no clear D. The CDR3 is made up of 14 amino acids. V dropped 0 bases and J dropped 4 bases, with 7 bases sitting between them. Germline V gene data show CDR1 as SGHNT and CDR2 as YENEEA. CDR3 DNA: TGTGCCAGCAGCTTAGAGGGTCGATACAATGAGCAGTTCTTC. Translating it yields CASSLEGRYNEQFF.

This sequence joins TRBV25-1 and TRBJ2-1, with TRBD2 matching 7 bases. Losses at the gene ends were 4 bases for V and 10 bases for J; bases not matched to a gene: 1. This CDR3 has 11 amino acids. From germline, CDR1 is MGHDK and CDR2 SYGVNS. The CDR3 DNA sequence: TGTGCCAGCAGTGGAGCGGGAGAGCAGTTCTTC. Translation gives CASSGAGEQFF. Looking up the rest from reference TRBV25-1 and TRBJ2-1 gives the full variable domain: EADIYQTPRYLVIGTGKKITLECSQTMGHDKMYWYQQDPGMELHLIHYSYGVNSTEKGDLSSESTVSRIRTEHFPLTLESARPSHTSQYLCASSGAGEQFFGPGTRLTVL.

CDR3 amino acids: CASSPGLADLTDTQYF. CDR3 nucleotides: TGCGCCAGCAGCCCGGGACTAGCGGACCTCACAGATACGCAGTATTTT. The chain links TRBV5-1 to TRBJ2-3; 11 nucleotides align to TRBD2. Germline CDR1 is SGHRS and CDR2 is YFSETQ. V lost 4 bases and J lost 2; bases outside the gene matches: 6. The CDR3 spans 16 residues.

CDR3 bases: TGCGCCAGCAGCTTGGCTCCCGGGACTAGCGGGAGGACCTCCTACAATGAGCAGTTCTTC. It is translated as CASSLAPGTSGRTSYNEQFF. This chain connects TRBV5-1 to TRBJ2-1, with 15 bases aligning to TRBD2. Germline V gene data show CDR1 as SGHRS and CDR2 as YFSETQ. After removal of 0 bases from V and 0 bases from J, the junction contained 7 bases not matched to a gene. This CDR3 region has 20 residues.